This entry lists 24 T cell receptor beta chains sequenced from one sample in a study of T-cell reconstitution after alpha-beta-depleted transplantation in children. Unique molecular identifiers were used in preparing the TCRbeta library. Each CDR3 protein gets one entry after TCRdb re-called the PCR reads with MiXCR. The table shows roughly 340,000 distinct CDR3 sequences, with roughly 16% occurring only once. The sequences come from PBMCs, mostly from graft donor cells, collected 360 days after TCRalphabeta/CD19-depleted stem cell transplant. The receptors shown here come from a male patient between 2 and 9 years old who had a stem cell transplant for acute lymphoblastic leukemia, so the T cells may come from the graft donor.

This clonotype was observed a handful of times. The J gene is TRBJ2-1, the V gene TRBV7-9; D uncertain. Looked up from germline, CDR1 is SEHNR and CDR2 is FQNEAQ (reference sequence). The CDR3 contains 14 residues. The V gene lost 10 bases and the J gene lost 3 bases, with 16 bases spanning the gap. CDR3: CATMQSNYYNEQFF. In DNA form, the CDR3 reads TGTGCCACAATGCAGAGTAACTACTACAATGAGCAGTTCTTC.

The chain is built from TRBV4-2 and TRBJ1-2, with D unresolved. The V end lost 0 bases, the J end lost 4 bases, and 12 bases lay between the germline ends. The CDR3 has 15 amino acids. Per germline, CDR1 LGHNA and CDR2 YNFKEQ. The CDR3 coding sequence is TGTGCCAGCAGCCAAGATTCCTTTTCACTCTATGGCTACACCTTC. Translating it yields CASSQDSFSLYGYTF.

This clonotype has only a few counts. The rearrangement joins TRBV11-2 to TRBJ2-1; D is possibly TRBD1 (6 bases). Between the trimmed V and J ends, which lost 0 bases and 0 bases, there was a span of 18 bases. The CDR3 sequence is 19 residues long. CDR1 is SGHAT, CDR2 FQNNGV, per germline. CDR3 sequence (DNA): TGTGCCAGCAGCTTAGATTTGGGTGGGGGCCGAAGCTCCTACAATGAGCAGTTCTTC. Translation gives CASSLDLGGGRSSYNEQFF. Together with reference TRBV11-2 and TRBJ2-1, the CDR3 gives the full variable domain: EAGVAQSPRYKIIEKRQSVAFWCNPISGHATLYWYQQILGQGPKLLIQFQNNGVVDDSQLPKDRFSAERLKGVDSTLKIQPAKLEDSAVYLCASSLDLGGGRSSYNEQFFGPGTRLTVL.

CDR3 in amino acids: CASSQVRHEQFF. DNA of the CDR3: TGCGCCAGCAGCCAAGTACGGCATGAGCAGTTCTTC. The chain uses TRBV4-3 and TRBJ2-1; D uncertain. CDR3 size: 12 residues. Germline V gene data show CDR1 as LGHNA and CDR2 as YSLEER. Trimming pared 1 base from V and 8 bases from J, leaving 6 bases between.

This clonotype was recorded many times. V gene TRBV12-3 or TRBV12-4 combines with J gene TRBJ1-3; D is uncertain. The CDR3 length is 14 residues. Between the trimmed V and J ends, which lost 6 bases and 4 bases, there was a span of 13 bases. CDR3 residues: CASSLGSGGNTIYF. CDR3 bases: TGTGCCAGCAGCCTAGGGTCGGGAGGAAACACCATATATTTT.

The genes are TRBV3-1 and TRBJ2-5; D is perhaps TRBD1 or TRBD2 (6 bases each). In germline, CDR1 is LGHDT, CDR2 YNNKEL (reference sequence). Trimming cost V 4 bases and J 2 bases, with 17 bases left between them. The CDR3 has 16 residues. The CDR3, as DNA: TGTGCCAGCAGCCCAAGAGGGGCGGGACAACAAGAGACCCAGTACTTC. Its translation is CASSPRGAGQQETQYF.

The CDR3: CASSLVGGGKRTYGYTF. The CDR3 region has the DNA TGCGCCAGCAGCTTGGTTGGTGGAGGGAAAAGGACCTATGGCTACACCTTC. J is TRBJ1-2 and V is TRBV5-1, with D unclear. The length of the CDR3 is 17 residues. Trimming removed 0 bases at V and 4 bases at J, with 19 bases between. Per germline, CDR1 SGHRS and CDR2 YFSETQ.

This chain connects TRBV7-9 to TRBJ1-3; tentatively, D is TRBD1 (5 bases). Per germline, CDR1 SEHNR and CDR2 FQNEAQ (reference sequence). The CDR3 totals 15 residues. V lost 10 bases, J lost 0 bases, and 16 bases lay in between. CDR3 coding DNA: TGTGCCACCCTTAAAGGGGAGCGCTCTGGAAACACCATATATTTT. Its protein product is CATLKGERSGNTIYF.

This chain connects TRBV5-1 to TRBJ2-1; TRBD2 matches 9 bases. The CDR3 has 15 residues. Germline CDR1 SGHRS, CDR2 YFSETQ. J gave up 7 bases and V 2 bases, and 7 bases lay outside the gene matches. CDR3 sequence reads: CASSFRDAGGNEQFF. For the CDR3, the DNA is TGCGCCAGCAGCTTCCGGGACGCGGGAGGGAATGAGCAGTTCTTC.

This clonotype was seen many times. J is TRBJ2-7 and V is TRBV6-1; unclear D gene. V was shortened by 5 bases and J by 0 bases, with 11 bases between the two germline ends. Germline lookup yields CDR1 MNHNS and CDR2 SASEGT. This CDR3 is built from 14 residues. The chain's CDR3 is CASSPRLTSYEQYF. The CDR3 nucleotides read TGTGCCAGCAGTCCCAGGTTAACCTCCTACGAGCAGTACTTC.

The chain employs TRBV12-3 or TRBV12-4 and TRBJ2-2, with D possibly matching TRBD2 (6 bases). The ends were cut back, 6 bases at V and 0 bases at J, with 17 bases in the middle. This CDR3 spans 17 amino acids. CDR3 nucleotides: TGTGCCAGCAGCCGCCGGAGGAGGGCCGCGAACACCGGGGAGCTGTTTTTT. This codes for CASSRRRRAANTGELFF.

V is TRBV7-8 and J is TRBJ2-5; possible D gene TRBD2, 5 bases. The CDR3 covers 17 residues. The V gene lost 1 base and the J gene lost 5 bases, with 20 bases spanning the gap. The germline V gene has CDR1 SGHVS and CDR2 FQNEAQ. The CDR3 sequence: CASSLEPYGWERETQYF. CDR3 bases: TGTGCCAGCAGCTTAGAGCCGTATGGGTGGGAGCGGGAGACCCAGTACTTC.

This clonotype came up a few times. In nucleotides, the CDR3 is TGTGCCAGCAGCCAAGATCCCACGGAATACAATGAGCAGTTCTTC. Encoded protein: CASSQDPTEYNEQFF. The gene calls are TRBV4-2 and TRBJ2-1; D is uncertain. Germline CDR1 and CDR2: LGHNA and YNFKEQ. CDR3 size: 15 residues. Trimming stripped 0 bases from V and 4 bases from J, with 10 bases between.

This clonotype was seen once. The genes are TRBV7-2 and TRBJ2-7, with D possibly matching TRBD2 (6 bases). The CDR3 is made up of 14 amino acids. Trimming cost V 4 bases and J 6 bases, with 16 bases left between them. CDR1 and CDR2 from the germline V gene are SGHTA and FQGNSA. The DNA of the CDR3 is TGTGCCAGCAGCTCTAGTTCGGGAGAATCCGAGCAGTACTTC. It yields the protein CASSSSSGESEQYF.

The chain recombines TRBV12-3 or TRBV12-4 with TRBJ2-1; 8 nucleotides agree with TRBD1. V was clipped by 3 bases and J by 9 bases; unmatched bases: 7. CDR3 size: 14 residues. CDR3 coding DNA: TGTGCCAGCAGTTTGACAGGGGAGAAGGGTGAGCAGTTCTTC. Its protein is CASSLTGEKGEQFF.

This clonotype was seen only a few times. This chain uses TRBV29-1 with TRBJ1-2, with D hard to call. The germline V gene has CDR1 SQVTM and CDR2 ANQGSEA. The V gene lost 6 bases and the J gene lost 0 bases, with 17 bases spanning the gap. This CDR3 is built from 15 residues. CDR3 in amino acids: CSVAPWRAPNYGYTF. CDR3 nucleotides: TGCAGCGTGGCCCCCTGGAGGGCACCTAACTATGGCTACACCTTC.

This clonotype was recorded at least ten times. V is TRBV7-9 and J is TRBJ2-7; D call uncertain. V was shortened by 6 bases and J by 1 base, with 10 bases between the two germline ends. The CDR3 extends over 13 amino acids. Germline values: CDR1 SEHNR, CDR2 FQNEAQ (reference sequence). CDR3 loop: CASSFSGSYEQYF. The CDR3 bases are TGTGCCAGCAGTTTTTCAGGTTCCTACGAGCAGTACTTC.

This clonotype was seen many times. The chain recombines TRBV12-3 or TRBV12-4 with TRBJ2-7; no clear D gene. This CDR3 is built from 13 residues. Trimming removed 2 bases at V and 3 bases at J, with 8 bases between. In nucleotides, the CDR3 is TGTGCCAGCAGTTTAAACGATCTCTACGAGCAGTACTTC. It encodes CASSLNDLYEQYF.

Only a few counts were recorded for this clonotype. This sequence joins TRBV9 and TRBJ2-1; D possibly corresponds to TRBD2 (6 bases). The germline V gene encodes CDR1 SGDLS and CDR2 YYNGEE. The CDR3 contains 16 residues. V was clipped by 0 bases and J by 8 bases, with 18 bases between them. This CDR3 reads CASSVGGRLGGDEQFF. For the CDR3, the DNA is TGTGCCAGCAGCGTAGGAGGCCGACTAGGAGGGGATGAGCAGTTCTTC.

This clonotype showed up just a few times. The rearrangement uses TRBV7-9 and TRBJ2-7; possibly TRBD1 for D (6 bases). Deletions cut 3 bases from V and 6 bases from J, with 15 bases between. Germline V CDR1 and CDR2: SEHNR, FQNEAQ (reference sequence). This CDR3 spans 14 amino acids. The CDR3 DNA follows: TGTGCCAGCAGCTTCGGGTTTACAGGGACCGAGCAGTACTTC. Translated, it gives CASSFGFTGTEQYF.

This clonotype appeared a few times. The V gene is TRBV12-3 or TRBV12-4, the J gene TRBJ2-3; D is possibly TRBD2 (6 bases). The CDR3 spans 15 residues. V lost 3 bases and J lost 6, with 16 bases in between. The CDR3 spells CASSLRRADRDTQYF. The CDR3 region has the DNA TGTGCCAGCAGTTTGAGGAGGGCCGATAGGGATACGCAGTATTTT.

This chain uses TRBV4-3 with TRBJ2-1; D ambiguous. Germline V lookup: CDR1 LGHNA, CDR2 YSLEER. Trimming took 0 bases from V and 8 from J, leaving 14 bases between them. This CDR3 is 15 amino acids long. This CDR3 is CASSQDAISWDEQFF. Written as DNA, the CDR3 is TGCGCCAGCAGCCAAGATGCGATTAGCTGGGATGAGCAGTTCTTC.

The rearrangement uses TRBV6-2 or TRBV6-3 and TRBJ1-2, with D unresolved. CDR1 and CDR2 (germline): MNHEY, SVGEGT. With 2 bases removed from V and 9 bases from J, the gap between germline ends came to 16 bases. The CDR3 runs to 14 residues. The CDR3 reads CASSYPGLLGSYTF. The CDR3 bases are TGTGCCAGCAGTTACCCCGGACTCCTCGGTAGCTACACCTTC.

This clonotype was observed at least ten times. This CDR3 reads CASSFPGGLKNIQYF. The DNA for the CDR3 is TGTGCCAGCAGTTTCCCAGGGGGCTTGAAAAACATTCAGTACTTC. The rearrangement uses TRBV28 and TRBJ2-4, with 8 bases that match TRBD1. Germline V gene sequence: CDR1 MDHEN, CDR2 SYDVKM. The CDR3 length is 15 residues. Losses at the gene ends were 3 bases for V and 4 bases for J; bases not matched to a gene: 5.